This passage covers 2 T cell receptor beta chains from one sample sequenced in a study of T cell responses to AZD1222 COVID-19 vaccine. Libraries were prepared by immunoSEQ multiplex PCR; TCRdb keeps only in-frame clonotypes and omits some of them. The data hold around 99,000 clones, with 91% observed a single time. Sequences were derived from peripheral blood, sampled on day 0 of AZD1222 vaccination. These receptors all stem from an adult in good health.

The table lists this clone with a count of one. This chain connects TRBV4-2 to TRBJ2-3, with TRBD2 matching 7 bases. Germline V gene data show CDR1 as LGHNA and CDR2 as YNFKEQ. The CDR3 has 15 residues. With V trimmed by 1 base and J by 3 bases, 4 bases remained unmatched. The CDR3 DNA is TGTGCCAGCAGCCAAGTGGCGGGAGAAACAGATACGCAGTATTTT. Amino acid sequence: CASSQVAGETDTQYF.

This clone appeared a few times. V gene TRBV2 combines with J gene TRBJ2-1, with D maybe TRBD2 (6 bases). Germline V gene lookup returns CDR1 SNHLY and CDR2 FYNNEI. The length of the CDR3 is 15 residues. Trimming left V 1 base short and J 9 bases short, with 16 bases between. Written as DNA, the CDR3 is TGTGCCAGCAGTGAAGGGATAGCGGAGGGAGGTGAGCAGTTCTTC. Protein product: CASSEGIAEGGEQFF.